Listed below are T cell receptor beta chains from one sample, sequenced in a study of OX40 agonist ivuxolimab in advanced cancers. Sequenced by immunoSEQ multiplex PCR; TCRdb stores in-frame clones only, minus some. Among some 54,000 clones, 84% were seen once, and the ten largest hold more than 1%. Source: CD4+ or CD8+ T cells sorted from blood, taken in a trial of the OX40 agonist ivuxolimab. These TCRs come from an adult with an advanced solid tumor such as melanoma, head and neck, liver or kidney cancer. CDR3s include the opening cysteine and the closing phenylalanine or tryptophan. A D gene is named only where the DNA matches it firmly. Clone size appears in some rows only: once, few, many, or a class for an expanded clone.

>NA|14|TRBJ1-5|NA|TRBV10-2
CASSELAHDQPQHF
TGCGCCAGCAGTGAGTTAGCACACGATCAGCCCCAGCATTTT
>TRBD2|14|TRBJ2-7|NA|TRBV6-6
CASSKGLAGYEQYF
TGTGCCAGCAGTAAGGGACTAGCTGGGTACGAGCAGTACTTC
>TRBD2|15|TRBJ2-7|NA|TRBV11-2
CASSLELAATYEQYF
TGTGCCAGCAGCTTAGAGCTAGCGGCAACCTACGAGCAGTACTTC
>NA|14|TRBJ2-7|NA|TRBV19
CASSRGDSRHEQYF
TGTGCCAGTAGTAGGGGGGATTCGAGGCACGAGCAGTACTTC
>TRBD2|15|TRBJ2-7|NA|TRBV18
CASSPPTSASYEQYF
TGTGCCAGCTCACCGCCGACTAGCGCCTCCTACGAGCAGTACTTC
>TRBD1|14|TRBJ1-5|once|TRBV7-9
CASSRTGLNQPQHF
TGTGCCAGCAGCAGGACAGGGCTCAATCAGCCCCAGCATTTT
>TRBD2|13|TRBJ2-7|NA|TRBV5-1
CASSLGEGYEQYF
TGCGCCAGCAGCCTTGGGGAGGGGTACGAGCAGTACTTC
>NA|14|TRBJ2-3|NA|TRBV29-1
CSVDEGGEGDTQYF
TGCAGCGTTGACGAGGGGGGGGAGGGAGATACGCAGTATTTT
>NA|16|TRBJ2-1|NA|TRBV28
CASSPATQGQKDEQFF
TGTGCCAGCAGTCCCGCGACCCAGGGGCAAAAAGATGAGCAGTTCTTC
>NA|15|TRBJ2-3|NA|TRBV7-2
CASSLAGSYTDTQYF
TGTGCCAGCAGCTTAGCCGGGTCGTACACAGATACGCAGTATTTT
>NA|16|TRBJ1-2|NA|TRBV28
CASSLGGGAKVYGYTF
TGTGCCAGCAGTTTAGGGGGTGGGGCAAAGGTATATGGCTACACCTTC
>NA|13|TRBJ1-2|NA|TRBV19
CAVDLGRGNGYTF
TGTGCCGTGGACCTGGGACGGGGAAATGGCTACACCTTC
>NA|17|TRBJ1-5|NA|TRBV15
CATSRSWGARGKQPQHF
TGTGCCACCAGCAGATCATGGGGGGCTCGAGGGAAACAGCCCCAGCATTTT
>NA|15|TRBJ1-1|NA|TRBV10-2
CASSEDSPGGTEAFF
TGCGCCAGCAGTGAGGACAGCCCAGGAGGAACTGAAGCTTTCTTT
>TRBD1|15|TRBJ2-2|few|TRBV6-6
CASARRQGDTGELFF
TGTGCCAGTGCCCGGAGACAGGGGGACACCGGGGAGCTGTTTTTT
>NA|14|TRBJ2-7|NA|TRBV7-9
CASSPMDLRSEQYF
TGTGCCAGCAGCCCGATGGACCTTCGGTCCGAGCAGTACTTC
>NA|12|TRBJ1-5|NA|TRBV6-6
CATSKEGQPQHF
TGTGCCACTTCAAAAGAGGGTCAGCCCCAGCATTTT
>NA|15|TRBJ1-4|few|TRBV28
CASTPLWGSNEKLFF
TGTGCCAGCACCCCTCTCTGGGGTTCAAATGAAAAACTGTTTTTT
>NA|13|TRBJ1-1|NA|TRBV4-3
CASSQPPGTEAFF
TGCGCCAGCAGCCAACCCCCCGGCACTGAAGCTTTCTTT
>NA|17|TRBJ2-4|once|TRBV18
CASSPLGPGNDKNIQYF
TGTGCCAGCTCACCACTTGGTCCGGGAAATGACAAAAACATTCAGTACTTC
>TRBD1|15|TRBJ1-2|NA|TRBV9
CASSVAGDRGQGYTF
TGTGCCAGCAGCGTAGCAGGGGACAGGGGGCAAGGCTACACCTTC
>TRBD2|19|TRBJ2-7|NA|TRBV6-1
CASSEATSGRGGGSYEQYF
TGTGCCAGCAGTGAAGCGACTAGCGGGCGTGGAGGGGGTTCCTACGAGCAGTACTTC
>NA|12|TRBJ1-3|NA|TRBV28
CGSFSSGNTIYF
TGTGGCTCCTTTTCCTCTGGAAACACCATATATTTT
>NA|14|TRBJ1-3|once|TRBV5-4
CASSLGTVGNTIYF
TGTGCCAGCAGCTTGGGGACAGTTGGAAACACCATATATTTT
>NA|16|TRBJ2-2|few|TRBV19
CASTLKGQSNTGELFF
TGTGCCAGTACCCTCAAGGGGCAGTCTAACACCGGGGAGCTGTTTTTT
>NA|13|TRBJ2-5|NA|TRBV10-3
CAISEVVAETQYF
TGTGCCATCAGTGAAGTGGTGGCCGAGACCCAGTACTTC
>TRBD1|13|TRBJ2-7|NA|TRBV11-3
CASRRTGAYEQYF
TGTGCCAGCAGAAGGACAGGGGCTTACGAGCAGTACTTC
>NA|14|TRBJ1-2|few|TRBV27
CASSFSTDTYGYTF
TGTGCCAGCAGTTTTTCTACAGACACCTATGGCTACACCTTC
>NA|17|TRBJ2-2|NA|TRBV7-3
CASSLNWDKANTGELFF
TGTGCCAGCAGCTTAAATTGGGACAAAGCGAACACCGGGGAGCTGTTTTTT
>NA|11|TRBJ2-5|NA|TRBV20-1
CSARDRGTQYF
TGCAGTGCTAGAGATCGTGGGACCCAGTACTTC
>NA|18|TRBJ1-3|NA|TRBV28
CASSRTGILSLGGNTIYF
TGTGCCAGCTCCCGGACGGGAATCTTGTCCCTGGGTGGAAACACCATATATTTT
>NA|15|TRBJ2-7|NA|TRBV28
CASSSRGLSSYEQYF
TGTGCCAGCAGTTCCCGGGGACTTAGCTCCTACGAGCAGTACTTC
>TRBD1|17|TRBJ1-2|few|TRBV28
CASSLSRQGVYVDGYTF
TGTGCCAGCAGTTTATCCAGACAGGGGGTCTATGTTGATGGCTACACCTTC
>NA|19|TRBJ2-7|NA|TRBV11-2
CASTILGGYGRGQTYEQYF
TGTGCCAGCACCATACTTGGGGGGTACGGGCGAGGCCAGACCTACGAGCAGTACTTC
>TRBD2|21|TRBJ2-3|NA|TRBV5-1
CASSIGLAGGSPISSTDTQYF
TGCGCCAGCAGCATAGGACTAGCGGGAGGGAGTCCCATTTCAAGCACAGATACGCAGTATTTT
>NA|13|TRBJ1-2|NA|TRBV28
CASSLVRVSGYTF
TGTGCCAGCAGTTTGGTCAGGGTCAGCGGCTACACCTTC
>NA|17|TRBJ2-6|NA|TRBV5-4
CASSYGLTTSGANVLTF
TGTGCCAGCAGCTACGGGCTGACCACCTCTGGGGCCAACGTCCTGACTTTC
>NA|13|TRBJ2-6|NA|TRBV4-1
CASSQVLANVLTF
TGCGCCAGCAGCCAAGTCCTCGCCAACGTCCTGACTTTC
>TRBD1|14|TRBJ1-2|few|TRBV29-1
CSVEEGAGGAGYTF
TGCAGCGTTGAAGAAGGAGCAGGGGGCGCAGGCTACACCTTC
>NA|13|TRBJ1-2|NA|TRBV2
CASTPYKDYGYTF
TGTGCCAGCACCCCTTACAAAGACTATGGCTACACCTTC
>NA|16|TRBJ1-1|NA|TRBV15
CATSPIRDSHSPEAFF
TGTGCCACCAGCCCTATACGGGACTCCCATAGCCCTGAAGCTTTCTTT